This paragraph covers one T cell receptor (beta chain) sequence. Antigen unknown. This specimen comes from a study of OX40 agonist ivuxolimab in advanced cancers. Study-wide context: A male proportion of about 86% was recorded, with mean age 60 years and range about 23 to 90.

The length of the CDR3 is 17 residues. Trimming left V 3 bases short and J 2 bases short, with 18 bases between. CDR1 MDHEN and CDR2 SYDVKM come from the germline V gene. Study findings and constraints: CD4+ and CD8+ blood T cells expanded clonally by week 6 at 0.1 to 3.0 mg/kg. Antigen specificity was not determined for the expanded peripheral T cells.

Here immunoSEQ multiplex PCR was the method, and the copy in TCRdb shows in-frame clones only, minus some. The sample lists around 26,000 clones, about 87% occurring once. This receptor was taken from an adult with an advanced solid tumor such as melanoma, head and neck, liver or kidney cancer. Sample: CD4+ or CD8+ T cells sorted from blood, taken in a trial of the OX40 agonist ivuxolimab. The chain carries TRBV28 and TRBJ2-3; no reliable D call. The CDR3 DNA reads as TGTGCCAGCAGTTTTCCTCGACAAGGAAGGGACACAGATACGCAGTATTTT. Translating gives CASSFPRQGRDTDTQYF.